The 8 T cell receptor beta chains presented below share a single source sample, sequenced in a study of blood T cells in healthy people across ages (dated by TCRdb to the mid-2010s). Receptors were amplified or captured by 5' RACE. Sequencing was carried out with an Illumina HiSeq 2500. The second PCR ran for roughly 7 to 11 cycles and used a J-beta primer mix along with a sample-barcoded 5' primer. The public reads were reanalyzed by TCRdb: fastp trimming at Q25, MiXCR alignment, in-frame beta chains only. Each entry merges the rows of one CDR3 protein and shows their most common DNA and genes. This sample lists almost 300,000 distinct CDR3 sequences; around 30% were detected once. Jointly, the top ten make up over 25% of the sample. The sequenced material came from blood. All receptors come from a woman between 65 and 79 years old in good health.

CDR3 sequence (DNA): TGTGCCAGCAGTTACTCAGGACAGTTCTCTGGAAACACCATATATTTT. This encodes CASSYSGQFSGNTIYF. The gene calls are TRBV6-6 and TRBJ1-3, with D perhaps matching TRBD1 (6 bases). Germline CDR1 is MNHNY and CDR2 is SVGAGI (reference sequence). V was trimmed by 0 bases and J by 0 bases, leaving 9 bases between them. This CDR3 has 16 residues.

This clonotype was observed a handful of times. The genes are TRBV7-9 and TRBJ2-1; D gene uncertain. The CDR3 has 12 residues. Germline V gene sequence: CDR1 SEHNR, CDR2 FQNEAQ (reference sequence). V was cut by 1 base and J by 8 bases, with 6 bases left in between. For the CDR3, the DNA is TGTGCCAGCAGCTTAGTCTTCCATGAGCAGTTCTTC. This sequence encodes CASSLVFHEQFF.

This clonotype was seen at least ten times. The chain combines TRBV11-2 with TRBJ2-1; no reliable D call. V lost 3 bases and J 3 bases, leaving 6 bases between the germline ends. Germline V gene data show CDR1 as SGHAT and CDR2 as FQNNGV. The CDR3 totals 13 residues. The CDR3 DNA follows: TGTGCCAGCAGCTTGGAGAGCTACAATGAGCAGTTCTTC. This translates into CASSLESYNEQFF.

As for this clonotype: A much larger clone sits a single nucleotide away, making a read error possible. CDR3 protein: CASGEALAGGGETQYF. As DNA, the CDR3 is TGTGCCAGCGGTGAAGCGCTAGCGGGAGGTGGGGAGACCCAGTACTTC. This chain joins TRBV2 and TRBJ2-5, with 11 nucleotides matching TRBD2. The CDR3 runs to 16 residues. Germline CDR1 SNHLY, CDR2 FYNNEI. The full variable domain, with the rest looked up from reference TRBV2 and TRBJ2-5, is EPEVTQTPSHQVTQMGQEVILRCVPISNHLYFYWYRQILGQKVEFLVSFYNNEISEKSEIFDDQFSVERPDGSNFTLKIRSTKLEDSAMYFCASGEALAGGGETQYFGPGTRLLVL.

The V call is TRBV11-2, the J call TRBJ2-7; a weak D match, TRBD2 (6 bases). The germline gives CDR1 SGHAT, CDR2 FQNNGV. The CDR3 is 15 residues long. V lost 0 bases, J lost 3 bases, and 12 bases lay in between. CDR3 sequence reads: CASSLDGGDHYEQYF. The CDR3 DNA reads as TGTGCCAGCAGCTTAGATGGAGGGGACCACTACGAGCAGTACTTC.

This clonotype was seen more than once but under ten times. CDR3 residues: CSATEGHFYEQYF. Written as DNA, the CDR3 is TGCAGTGCCACAGAGGGACATTTCTACGAGCAGTACTTC. The rearrangement links TRBV20-1 to TRBJ2-7, with D possibly matching TRBD1 (6 bases). From germline, CDR1 is DFQATT and CDR2 SNEGSKA (reference sequence). V dropped 6 bases and J dropped 3 bases, with 15 bases sitting between them. The CDR3 runs 13 residues.

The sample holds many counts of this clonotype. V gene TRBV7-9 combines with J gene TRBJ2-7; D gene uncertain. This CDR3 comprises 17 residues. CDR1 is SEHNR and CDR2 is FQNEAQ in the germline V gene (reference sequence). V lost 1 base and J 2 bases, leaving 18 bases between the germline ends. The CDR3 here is CASSLGAGPQSTYEQYF. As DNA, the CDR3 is TGTGCCAGCAGCTTAGGAGCTGGTCCCCAATCAACCTACGAGCAGTACTTC.

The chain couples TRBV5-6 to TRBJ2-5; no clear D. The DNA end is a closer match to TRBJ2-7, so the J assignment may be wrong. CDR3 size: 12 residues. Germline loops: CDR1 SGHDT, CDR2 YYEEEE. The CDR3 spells CASSWSSYEQYF. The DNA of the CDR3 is TGTGCCAGCAGCTGGAGCTCCTACGAGCAGTACTTC.